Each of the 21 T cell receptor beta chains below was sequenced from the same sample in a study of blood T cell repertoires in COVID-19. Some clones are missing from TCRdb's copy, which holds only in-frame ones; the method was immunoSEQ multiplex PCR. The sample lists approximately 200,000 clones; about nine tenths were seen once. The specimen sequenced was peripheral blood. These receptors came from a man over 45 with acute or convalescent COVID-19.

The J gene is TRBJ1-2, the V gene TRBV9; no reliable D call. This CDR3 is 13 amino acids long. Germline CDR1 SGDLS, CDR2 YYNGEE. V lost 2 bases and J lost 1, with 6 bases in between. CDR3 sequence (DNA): TGTGCCAGCAGCGTTGGAGATAACTATGGCTACACCTTC. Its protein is CASSVGDNYGYTF.

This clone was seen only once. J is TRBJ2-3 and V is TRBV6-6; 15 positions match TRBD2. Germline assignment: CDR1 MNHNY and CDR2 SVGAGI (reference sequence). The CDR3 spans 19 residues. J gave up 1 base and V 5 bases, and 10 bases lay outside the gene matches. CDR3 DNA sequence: TGTGCCAGCAGTCCTAACGGACTAGCGGGGGGGCTGGGCACAGATACGCAGTATTTT. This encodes CASSPNGLAGGLGTDTQYF.

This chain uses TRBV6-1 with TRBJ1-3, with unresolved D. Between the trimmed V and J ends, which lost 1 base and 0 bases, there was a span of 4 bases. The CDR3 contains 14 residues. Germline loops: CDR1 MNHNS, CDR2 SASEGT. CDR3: CASSEVYSGNTIYF. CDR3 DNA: TGTGCCAGCAGTGAAGTCTACTCTGGAAACACCATATATTTT.

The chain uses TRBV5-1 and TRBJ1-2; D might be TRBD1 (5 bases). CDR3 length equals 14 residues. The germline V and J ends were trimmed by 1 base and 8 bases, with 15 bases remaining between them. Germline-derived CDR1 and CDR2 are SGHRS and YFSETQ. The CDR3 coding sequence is TGCGCCAGCAGCTTGACTCGGCAGGGCGGAGGCTACACCTTC. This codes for CASSLTRQGGGYTF.

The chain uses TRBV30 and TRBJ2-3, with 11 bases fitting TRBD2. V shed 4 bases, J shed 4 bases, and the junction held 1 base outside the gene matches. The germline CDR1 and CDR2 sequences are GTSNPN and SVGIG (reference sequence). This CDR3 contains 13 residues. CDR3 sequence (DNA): TGTGCCTGGACTAGCGGGGGGTCAGATACGCAGTATTTT. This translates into CAWTSGGSDTQYF.

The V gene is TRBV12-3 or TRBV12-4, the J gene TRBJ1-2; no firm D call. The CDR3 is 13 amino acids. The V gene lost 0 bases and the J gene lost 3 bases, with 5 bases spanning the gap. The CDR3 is CASSLAQDYGYTF. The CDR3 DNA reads TGTGCCAGCAGTTTAGCTCAGGACTATGGCTACACCTTC.

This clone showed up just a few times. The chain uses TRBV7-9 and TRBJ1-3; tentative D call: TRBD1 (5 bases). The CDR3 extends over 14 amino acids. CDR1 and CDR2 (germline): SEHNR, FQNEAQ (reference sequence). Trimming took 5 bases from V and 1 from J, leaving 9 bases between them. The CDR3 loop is CASSPPGSGNTIYF. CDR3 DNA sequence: TGTGCCAGCAGCCCTCCAGGGTCTGGAAACACCATATATTTT.

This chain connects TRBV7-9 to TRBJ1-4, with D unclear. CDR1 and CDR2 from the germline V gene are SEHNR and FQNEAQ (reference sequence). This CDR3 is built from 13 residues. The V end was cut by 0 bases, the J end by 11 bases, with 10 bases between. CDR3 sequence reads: CASSLAGRWKLFF. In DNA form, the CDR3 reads TGTGCCAGCAGCTTAGCAGGGAGGTGGAAACTGTTTTTT.

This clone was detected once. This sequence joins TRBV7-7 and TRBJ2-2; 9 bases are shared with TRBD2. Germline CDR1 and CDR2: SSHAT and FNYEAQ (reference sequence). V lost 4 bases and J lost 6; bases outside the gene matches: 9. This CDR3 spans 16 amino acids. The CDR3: CASSSSSGVQPGELFF. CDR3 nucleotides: TGTGCCAGCAGCTCATCTAGCGGGGTCCAACCCGGGGAGCTGTTTTTT. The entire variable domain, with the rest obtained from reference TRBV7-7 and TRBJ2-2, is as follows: GAGVSQSPRYKVTKRGQDVTLRCDPISSHATLYWYQQALGQGPEFLTYFNYEAQPDKSGLPSDRFSAERPEGSISTLTIQRTEQRDSAMYRCASSSSSGVQPGELFFGEGSRLTVL.

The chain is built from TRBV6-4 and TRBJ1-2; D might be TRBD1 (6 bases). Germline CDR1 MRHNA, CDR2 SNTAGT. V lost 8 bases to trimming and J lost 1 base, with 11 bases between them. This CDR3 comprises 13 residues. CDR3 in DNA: TGTGCCAGCCGAAAGGACAGTAACTATGGCTACACCTTC. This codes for CASRKDSNYGYTF.

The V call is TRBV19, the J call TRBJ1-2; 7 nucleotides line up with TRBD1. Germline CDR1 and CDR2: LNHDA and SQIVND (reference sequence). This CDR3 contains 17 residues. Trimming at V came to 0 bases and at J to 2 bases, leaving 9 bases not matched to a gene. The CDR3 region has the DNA TGTGCCAGTAGTATAGACCCCCGGACAGGAGAAAACTATGGCTACACCTTC. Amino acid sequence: CASSIDPRTGENYGYTF.

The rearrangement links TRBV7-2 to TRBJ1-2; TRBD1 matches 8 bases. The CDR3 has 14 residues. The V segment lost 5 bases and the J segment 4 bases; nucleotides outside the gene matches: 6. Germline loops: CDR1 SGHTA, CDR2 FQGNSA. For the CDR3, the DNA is TGTGCCAGCAGCCCCCTGGACAGGGCCTATGGCTACACCTTC. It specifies CASSPLDRAYGYTF.

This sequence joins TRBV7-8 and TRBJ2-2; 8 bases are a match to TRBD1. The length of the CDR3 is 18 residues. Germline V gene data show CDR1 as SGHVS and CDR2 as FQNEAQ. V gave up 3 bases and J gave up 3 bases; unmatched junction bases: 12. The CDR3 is CASSFGQGVWVDTGELFF. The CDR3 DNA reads TGTGCCAGCAGCTTTGGACAGGGAGTATGGGTGGACACCGGGGAGCTGTTTTTT.

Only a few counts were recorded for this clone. CDR3 loop: CASSLIVDTSNYGYTF. DNA of the CDR3: TGTGCCAGCAGCTTGATCGTGGACACTTCTAACTATGGCTACACCTTC. J is TRBJ1-2 and V is TRBV5-6; D might be TRBD1 (5 bases). V lost 1 base, J lost 0 bases, and 13 bases lay in between. Looked up from germline, CDR1 is SGHDT and CDR2 is YYEEEE. This CDR3 region has 16 residues.

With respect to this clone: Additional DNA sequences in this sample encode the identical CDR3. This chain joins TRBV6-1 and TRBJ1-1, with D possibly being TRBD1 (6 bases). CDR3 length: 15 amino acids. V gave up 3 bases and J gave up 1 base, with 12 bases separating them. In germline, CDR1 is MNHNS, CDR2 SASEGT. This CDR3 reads CASSDRAGANTEAFF. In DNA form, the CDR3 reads TGTGCCAGCAGTGACAGGGCAGGGGCGAACACTGAAGCTTTCTTT.

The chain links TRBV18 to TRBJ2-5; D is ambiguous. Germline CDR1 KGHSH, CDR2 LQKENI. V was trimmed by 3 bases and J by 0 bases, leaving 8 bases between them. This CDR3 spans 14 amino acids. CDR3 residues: CASSPELYQETQYF. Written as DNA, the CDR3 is TGTGCCAGCTCACCGGAGCTGTACCAAGAGACCCAGTACTTC.

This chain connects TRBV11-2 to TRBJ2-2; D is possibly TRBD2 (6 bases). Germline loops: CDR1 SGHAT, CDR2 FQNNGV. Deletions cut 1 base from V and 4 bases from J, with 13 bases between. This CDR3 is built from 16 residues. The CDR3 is CASSLVGGVTTGELFF. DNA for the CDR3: TGTGCCAGCAGCTTAGTTGGAGGGGTCACCACCGGGGAGCTGTTTTTT.

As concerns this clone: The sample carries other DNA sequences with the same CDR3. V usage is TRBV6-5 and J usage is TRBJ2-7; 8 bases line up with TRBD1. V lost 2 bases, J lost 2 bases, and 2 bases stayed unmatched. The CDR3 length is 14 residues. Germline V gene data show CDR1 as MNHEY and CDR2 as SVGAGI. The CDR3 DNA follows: TGTGCCAGCAGTTACGGACAGGGCACCTACGAGCAGTACTTC. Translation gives CASSYGQGTYEQYF.

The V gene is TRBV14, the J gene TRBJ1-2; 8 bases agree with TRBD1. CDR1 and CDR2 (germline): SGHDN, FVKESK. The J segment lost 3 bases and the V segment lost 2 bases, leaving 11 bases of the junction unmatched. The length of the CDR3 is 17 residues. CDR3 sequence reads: CASSQRTQSTGDYGYTF. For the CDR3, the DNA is TGTGCCAGCAGCCAAAGAACCCAATCGACAGGGGACTATGGCTACACCTTC.

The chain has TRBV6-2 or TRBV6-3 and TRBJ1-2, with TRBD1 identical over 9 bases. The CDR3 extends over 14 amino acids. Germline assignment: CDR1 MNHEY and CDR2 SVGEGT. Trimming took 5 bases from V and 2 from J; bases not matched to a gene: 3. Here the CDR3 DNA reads TGTGCCAGCAGTCGGACAGGGGTGAACTATGGCTACACCTTC. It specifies CASSRTGVNYGYTF.

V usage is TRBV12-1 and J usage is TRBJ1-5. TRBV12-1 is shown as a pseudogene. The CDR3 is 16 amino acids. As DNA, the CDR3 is TGTGCCAGCAGCTTTGGGGACTCAAGGTTAAATCAGCCCCAGCATTTT. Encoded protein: CASSFGDSRLNQPQHF.